The 6 T cell receptor beta chains in this list originate from one sample, sequenced in a study of blood T cell repertoires in COVID-19. Clones were sequenced by immunoSEQ multiplex PCR, and TCRdb holds only the in-frame ones, with some missing. The repertoire holds some 200,000 clones, with 86% as singletons. Sequences were obtained from peripheral blood. These receptor sequences come from a woman aged 70 to 79 with acute or convalescent COVID-19.

The chain joins TRBV3-1 (or the pseudogene TRBV3-2) to TRBJ2-5; D remains unclear. CDR1 and CDR2 from the germline V gene are LGHDT and YNNKEL (reference sequence). The V end lost 6 bases, the J end lost 5 bases, and 16 bases lay between the germline ends. The CDR3 has 14 amino acids. DNA for the CDR3: TGTGCCAGCAGTGTCAGTGGCAAGCGTGAGACCCAGTACTTC. It encodes CASSVSGKRETQYF.

A remark on this clone: Other nucleotide sequences from this sample produce the same CDR3. The chain combines TRBV10-3 with TRBJ2-1, with TRBD2 matching 12 bases. The CDR3 runs to 14 residues. With V trimmed by 6 bases and J by 7 bases, 4 bases remained unmatched. Germline V CDR1 and CDR2: ENHRY, SYGVKD. In DNA, the CDR3 is TGTGCCATCAGCGGACTAGCGGGGAATAATGAGCAGTTCTTC. Protein sequence: CAISGLAGNNEQFF.

The V gene is TRBV6-5, the J gene TRBJ1-2; 10 nucleotides align to TRBD1. Trimming removed 6 bases from V and 3 bases from J; junction bases left unmatched: 7. CDR3 length equals 15 residues. CDR1 is MNHEY and CDR2 is SVGAGI in the germline V gene. This CDR3 reads CASRRTGGMHYGYTF. DNA for the CDR3: TGTGCCAGCAGACGGACAGGGGGAATGCACTATGGCTACACCTTC.

This clone was counted only a few times. This chain joins TRBV28 and TRBJ1-4, with 9 bases identical to TRBD1. CDR3 size: 17 residues. V lost 6 bases, J lost 4 bases, and 12 bases stayed unmatched. The V gene's germline CDR1 is MDHEN and CDR2 SYDVKM. Here the CDR3 DNA reads TGTGCCAGCAGCCAACCGGGACAGGGTGGTGTTAATGAAAAACTGTTTTTT. It is translated as CASSQPGQGGVNEKLFF. Combining the CDR3 with reference TRBV28 and TRBJ1-4 gives the whole variable domain DVKVTQSSRYLVKRTGEKVFLECVQDMDHENMFWYRQDPGLGLRLIYFSYDVKMKEKGDIPEGYSVSREKKERFSLILESASTNQTSMYLCASSQPGQGGVNEKLFFGSGTQLSVL.

The chain is built from TRBV5-4 and TRBJ1-5; D is undetermined. Trimming cost V 1 base and J 2 bases, with 13 bases left between them. Germline-derived CDR1 and CDR2 are SGHNT and YYREEE (reference sequence). The CDR3 has 16 residues. The CDR3 protein is CASSLTGPTGNQPQHF. The CDR3 DNA reads as TGTGCCAGCAGCTTGACTGGTCCCACGGGCAATCAGCCCCAGCATTTT.

CDR3 protein: CASSATGETQYF. CDR3 coding DNA: TGTGCCAGCAGCGCCACTGGAGAGACCCAGTACTTC. The J gene is TRBJ2-5, the V gene TRBV11-3; D gene ambiguous. The CDR3 extends over 12 amino acids. V lost 5 bases and J 4 bases, leaving 8 bases between the germline ends. Looked up from germline, CDR1 is SGHNT and CDR2 is YENEEA.